The present T cell receptor beta chain was sequenced within a study of T cell responses to AZD1222 COVID-19 vaccine. Study-wide findings and caveats: Distributed over spike, vaccine-associated CD4 TCRs predominated at 160-218 and 743-854.

On this clone itself: No antigen is known for it.

TCRdb's table, derived via immunoSEQ multiplex PCR, lists solely in-frame clones and lacks some. The sample contains about 180,000 clones, around 90% of which appear only once. CDR1 is SGHRS, CDR2 YFSETQ, per germline. This CDR3 has 15 amino acids. V lost 3 bases to trimming and J lost 4 bases; unmatched junction nucleotides: 8. The origin of this receptor is an adult who received the AZD1222 COVID-19 vaccine. This specimen consisted of peripheral blood, obtained 28 days after the second AZD1222 dose. The chain links TRBV5-1 to TRBJ1-2, with TRBD1 identical over 8 bases. The CDR3: CASSSTGGALYGYTF. CDR3 DNA sequence: TGCGCCAGCAGCTCAACAGGGGGTGCCCTCTATGGCTACACCTTC.